These T cell receptor beta chains were read from a single sample in a study of neurological immune-mediated disorders. MiXCR, applied by TCRdb to the 5' RACE reads, yields one record per CDR3 protein. The profile covers about 38,000 distinct CDR3 sequences, with around 7% appearing a single time and just over 5.5% taken by the ten largest. Sequences were obtained from CD4+ T cells from blood. The receptors were sampled from a man in his forties or fifties in good health. The CDR3 runs from the conserved cysteine through the conserved F or W. D genes are given only for firm matches. The size field is filled for only some rows; it gives once, few, many or a size class.

>TRBJ2-2|many|.|16|TRBV5-1
TGCGCCAGCAGCTTGAGGAGAGGGGGGAGCACCGGGGAGCTGTTTTTT
CASSLRRGGSTGELFF
>TRBJ1-5|many|.|16|TRBV18
TGTGCCAGCTCACCAGTAAGAATTAATAGCAATCAGCCCCAGCATTTT
CASSPVRINSNQPQHF
>TRBJ2-7|many|TRBD2|15|TRBV2
TGTGCCAGCAGTGACGTCCCTAGCGGGGCGTACGAGCAGTACTTC
CASSDVPSGAYEQYF
>TRBJ2-5|many|.|15|TRBV5-1
TGCGCCAGCAGCTTGGATTATGCGGGCGGGGAGACCCAGTACTTC
CASSLDYAGGETQYF
>TRBJ1-2|many|.|12|TRBV10-3
TGTGCCATCGAGGAAGAGGACTATGGCTACACCTTC
CAIEEEDYGYTF
>TRBJ1-3|many|.|17|TRBV3-1
TGTGCCAGCAGCCCTCATGGACAGACTATCTCTGGAAACACCATATATTTT
CASSPHGQTISGNTIYF
>TRBJ2-1|many|TRBD1|17|TRBV28
TGTGCCAGCAGTTTACGAAAAGGACAGGGGCCTTACAATGAGCAGTTCTTC
CASSLRKGQGPYNEQFF
>TRBJ1-1|many|.|13|TRBV27
TGTGCCAGCAGTTTATGGGGAAACACTGAAGCTTTCTTT
CASSLWGNTEAFF
>TRBJ2-1|.|.|14|TRBV5-1
TGCGCCACCTCGGGTGGAGGGGTTACCAATGAGCAGTTCTTC
CATSGGGVTNEQFF
>TRBJ2-3|few|TRBD2|15|TRBV20-1
TGCAGTGCTAGAGATGGGGGACTAGCGCGAGATACGCAGTATTTT
CSARDGGLARDTQYF
>TRBJ1-6|many|.|11|TRBV20-1
TGCAGTGCTCCCTTAGGTGACACCCTCCACTTT
CSAPLGDTLHF
>TRBJ2-5|many|.|18|TRBV6-2/TRBV6-3
TGTGCCAGCAGTTATAGGCGGTGGCAGGGGCGGGACCAAGAGACCCAGTACTTC
CASSYRRWQGRDQETQYF
>TRBJ2-5|few|.|14|TRBV5-4
TGTGCCAGCAGCGAGGGACTGGCACAAGAGACCCAGTACTTC
CASSEGLAQETQYF
>TRBJ2-1|many|.|18|TRBV6-1
TGTGCCAGCAGGAATCGGATAGGGCGGGCGTCCGCCTACAATGAGCAGTTCTTC
CASRNRIGRASAYNEQFF